Reported below is one T cell receptor (beta chain). This sample is part of a study of blood T cell repertoires in COVID-19. Study-level background: Samples representing acute and convalescent COVID-19 were sourced from the United States, Italy and Spain. PBMCs, B-cell-depleted T cells, or T cells provided the cDNA or gDNA that made up the material.

Those who participated ranged in age from roughly 18 to 100 years and resided in 24 US areas. Self-reported history from a screening survey and questionnaire set each donor's cohort. Only in-frame clones appear in the TCRdb table, and some are missing; sequencing was by immunoSEQ multiplex PCR. The sample carries 220,000 or so clones, about 80% recorded once. This TCR was recovered from a woman aged 35 to 49 with acute COVID-19. The sample was PBMCs or T cells enriched from blood (not recorded which).

DNA for the CDR3: TGTGCCACCAGGGGGGGGCCAAGGGAAGGCTACACCTTC. Translated, it gives CATRGGPREGYTF. The chain joins TRBV24-1 to TRBJ1-2, with D possibly TRBD1 on 6 matching bases. The CDR3 consists of 13 residues. Trimming left V 7 bases short and J 8 bases short, with 16 bases between. Germline V gene data show CDR1 as KGHDR and CDR2 as SFDVKD.